The source of this TCR beta chain is a study of T cells in Graves' hyperthyroidism and ophthalmopathy. Amplification of TCR beta CDR3 regions used RNA as the template. First-round RT-PCR targeting the TCR CDR3 was performed with the HTBI primer set. Using its own MiXCR run on the multiplex PCR reads, TCRdb lists one record per CDR3 protein. The sample yields about 550,000 distinct CDR3 sequences, about 20% seen once. The TCR sequence derives from a man aged 18 to 29 with Graves' hyperthyroidism. The sequenced material came from blood.

CDR3 DNA sequence: TGTGCCAGCAGCCAAGGGATGGAGGGGGCAGCCACCGGGGAGCTGTTTTTT. Translation gives CASSQGMEGAATGELFF. The J gene is TRBJ2-2, the V gene TRBV3-1; the D gene is possibly TRBD1 (7 bases). The germline CDR1 and CDR2 sequences are LGHDT and YNNKEL (reference sequence). CDR3 length: 17 residues. The V end lost 1 base, the J end lost 4 bases, and 16 bases lay between the germline ends.